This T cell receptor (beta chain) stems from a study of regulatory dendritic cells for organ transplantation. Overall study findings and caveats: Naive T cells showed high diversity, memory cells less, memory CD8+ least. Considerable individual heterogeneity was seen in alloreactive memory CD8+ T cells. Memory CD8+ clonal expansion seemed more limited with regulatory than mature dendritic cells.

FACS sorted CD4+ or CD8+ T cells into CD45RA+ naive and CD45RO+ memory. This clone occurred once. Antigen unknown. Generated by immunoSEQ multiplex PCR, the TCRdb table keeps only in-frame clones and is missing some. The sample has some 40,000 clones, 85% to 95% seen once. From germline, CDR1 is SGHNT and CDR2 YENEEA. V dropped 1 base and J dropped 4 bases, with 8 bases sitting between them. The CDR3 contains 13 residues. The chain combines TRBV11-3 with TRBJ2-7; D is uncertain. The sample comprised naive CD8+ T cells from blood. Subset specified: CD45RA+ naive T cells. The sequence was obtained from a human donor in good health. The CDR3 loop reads CASSLGVSYEQYF. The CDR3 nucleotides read TGTGCCAGCAGCTTAGGAGTTAGTTACGAGCAGTACTTC.